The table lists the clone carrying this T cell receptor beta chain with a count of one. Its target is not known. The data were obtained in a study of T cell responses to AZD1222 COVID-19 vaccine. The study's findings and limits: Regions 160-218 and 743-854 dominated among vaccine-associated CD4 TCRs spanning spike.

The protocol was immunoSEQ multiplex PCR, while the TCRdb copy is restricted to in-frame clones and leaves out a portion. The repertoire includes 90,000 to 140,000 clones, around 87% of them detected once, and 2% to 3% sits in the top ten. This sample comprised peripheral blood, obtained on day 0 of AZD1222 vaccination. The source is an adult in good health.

The CDR3 protein is CASSPKGQPQHF. CDR3 in DNA: TGTGCCAGCAGTCCAAAGGGACAGCCCCAGCATTTT. J is TRBJ1-5 and V is TRBV6-2 or TRBV6-3; D gene uncertain. Trimming removed 5 bases from V and 7 bases from J, with 9 bases in between. The V gene's germline CDR1 is MNHEY and CDR2 SVGEGT. CDR3 length equals 12 residues.